This T cell receptor beta chain was sequenced for a study of blood T cells in healthy people across ages. Overall study results and limits: Older individuals had lower TCR beta diversity per million T cells (the decline was roughly linear).

Comment on this clonotype: Antigen: not known.

Healthy individuals of Caucasian origin from Russia, aged about 6 to 90, served as donors. Donors each provided about 10 milliliters of peripheral blood. Using a J-beta primer mix together with a sample-barcoded 5' primer, a second PCR was run for roughly 7 to 11 cycles. MiXCR, applied by TCRdb to the 5' RACE reads, yields one record per CDR3 protein. The sample has about 1 million distinct CDR3 sequences, roughly 45% seen once. V was trimmed by 5 bases and J by 0 bases, leaving 12 bases between them. Per germline, CDR1 SGHRS and CDR2 YFSETQ. This CDR3 has 15 residues. The specimen was blood. The clonotype originates from a woman in her sixties in good health. The chain employs TRBV5-1 and TRBJ1-5, with D possibly being TRBD1 (5 bases). The CDR3, as DNA: TGCGCCAGCAGACGAGGGACGGATAGCAATCAGCCCCAGCATTTT. It codes for CASRRGTDSNQPQHF. The full variable domain, with the rest looked up from reference TRBV5-1 and TRBJ1-5, is KAGVTQTPRYLIKTRGQQVTLSCSPISGHRSVSWYQQTPGQGLQFLFEYFSETQRNKGNFPGRFSGRQFSNSRSEMNVSTLELGDSALYLCASRRGTDSNQPQHFGDGTRLSIL.